The 5 T cell receptor gamma chains listed next were all sequenced from one sample in a study of gamma-delta T cells after stem cell transplantation. TCRdb reanalysed the RT-PCR reads via CATT. The sample holds around 360 gamma-chain clones; roughly an eighth are singletons and the top ten take roughly 71%. What was sequenced was gamma-delta T cells. Receptor source: a human donor. It is not recorded whose cells these are; they may come from a transplant donor.

This clone appeared a few times. The sample contains more than one DNA sequence encoding this CDR3. The chain couples TRGV9 to TRGJP. The junction had 3 bases not matched to a gene; V was cut back by 3 bases and J by 4 bases. The CDR3 runs 16 residues. Germline loops: CDR1 GITISATS, CDR2 ISYDGTV (reference sequence). The DNA for the CDR3 is TGTGCCTTGTGGGAGCTTCAAGAGTTGGGCAAAAAAATCAAGGTATTT. Translating gives CALWELQELGKKIKVF.

Of note for this clone: TCRdb has a much larger clone's protein, which differs at residue 14 from the translation of this DNA, likely because of a read error; what is shown is the protein translated from the DNA. V usage is TRGV3 and J usage is TRGJP2. The CDR3 sequence is 19 residues long. Germline V gene data show CDR1 as VTNTFY and CDR2 as YDVSTARD (reference sequence). The CDR3 nucleotides read TGTGCCACCTGGGAACCAAGGCACGACGTTCTCGGTAGTGAATGGATCAAGACGTTT. It is translated as CATWEPRHDVLGSEWIKTF.

By share, this clone ranks as large. The chain is built from TRGV3 and TRGJ1 or TRGJ2. The germline V gene encodes CDR1 VTNTFY and CDR2 YDVSTARD (reference sequence). The CDR3 sequence is 12 residues long. Germline trimming cut 1 base from V and 12 bases from J; bases unmatched to any gene: 9. CDR3 nucleotide sequence: TGTGCCACCTGGGACAGCTACCTTGGGAAACTCTTT. It yields the protein CATWDSYLGKLF.

This clone came up a few times. Other DNA sequences in the sample encode the same CDR3. The chain joins TRGV9 to TRGJP. The V and J ends lost 3 bases and 7 bases, in that order; junction bases with no gene match: 3. CDR1 and CDR2 from the germline V gene are GITISATS and ISYDGTV (reference sequence). This CDR3 has 15 amino acids. CDR3 DNA sequence: TGTGCCTTGTGGGAGCGGGAGTTGGGCAAAAAAATCAAGGTATTT. Amino acids: CALWERELGKKIKVF.

There are a few counts of this clone. The rearrangement joins TRGV9 to TRGJP. V was clipped by 2 bases and J by 10 bases; unmatched bases: 5. CDR1 and CDR2 from the germline V gene are GITISATS and ISYDGTV (reference sequence). CDR3 length: 15 amino acids. The DNA of the CDR3 is TGTGCCTTGTGGGAGGCGGGATTGGGCAAAAAAATCAAGGTATTT. Amino acids: CALWEAGLGKKIKVF.